These 30 T cell receptor beta chains share one sample of origin, sequenced in a study of T cells after somatic rescue of genetic block. Assay: immunoSEQ multiplex PCR; the TCRdb copy retains only in-frame clones and omits some. The table shows 11,000 or so clones, with just under 80% occurring only once. Sequencing input: peripheral blood mononuclear cells (PBMCs). The receptors shown here come from a boy aged 10-17 years.

This chain joins TRBV11-3 and TRBJ2-2; no reliable D call. The CDR3 is 13 residues long. Germline loops: CDR1 SGHNT, CDR2 YENEEA. The V end lost 6 bases, the J end lost 5 bases, and 10 bases lay between the germline ends. The CDR3 protein is CASSHLRTGELFF. DNA for the CDR3: TGTGCCAGCAGTCACTTAAGGACCGGGGAGCTGTTTTTT.

The chain recombines TRBV11-2 with TRBJ1-1; weak D call: TRBD1 (6 bases). CDR1 SGHAT and CDR2 FQNNGV come from the germline V gene. V lost 7 bases and J lost 5, with 23 bases in between. This CDR3 has 16 residues. This CDR3 is CASTSLRGGLRTEAFF. The CDR3 nucleotides read TGTGCCAGCACCTCCCTACGGGGGGGCCTGAGGACTGAAGCTTTCTTT.

The chain couples TRBV12-5 to TRBJ1-6, with D possibly being TRBD1 (6 bases). Trimming took 4 bases from V and 9 from J, leaving 28 bases between them. The CDR3 length is 19 residues. Germline CDR1 LGHNT, CDR2 FRNRAP. Written as DNA, the CDR3 is TGTGCTAGTGGTTCTGTTCCGGACAGCACCCAATCCTTTCGTTCACCCCTCCACTTT. This translates into CASGSVPDSTQSFRSPLHF.

This clone was recorded a few times. The chain links TRBV6-6 to TRBJ2-7, with 8 positions matching TRBD2. Per the germline V gene, CDR1 is MNHNY and CDR2 is SVGAGI (reference sequence). The CDR3 has 15 residues. Unmatched junction bases numbered 8, after V lost 6 bases and J lost 1 base. In nucleotides, the CDR3 is TGTGCCAGCAGCAAAACGGGAGGGTGGTCCTACGAGCAGTACTTC. Protein sequence: CASSKTGGWSYEQYF.

CDR3 protein: CASSPDRFYGYTF. In DNA, the CDR3 is TGTGCCAGCAGTCCAGACAGGTTCTATGGCTACACCTTC. This chain uses TRBV6-6 with TRBJ1-2, with D possibly matching TRBD1 (6 bases). With 5 bases removed from V and 4 bases from J, the gap between germline ends came to 11 bases. The CDR3 consists of 13 residues. The germline V gene has CDR1 MNHNY and CDR2 SVGAGI (reference sequence).

V and J are TRBV28 and TRBJ1-1; perhaps TRBD1 as D (5 bases). V lost 5 bases and J 7 bases, leaving 20 bases between the germline ends. CDR1 is MDHEN, CDR2 SYDVKM, per germline. The CDR3 is 15 amino acids. The CDR3 protein is CASSPSGTDKLEAFF. CDR3 sequence (DNA): TGTGCCAGCAGTCCATCCGGGACGGATAAACTTGAAGCTTTCTTT.

The rearrangement joins TRBV5-8 to TRBJ2-5; D is possibly TRBD1 (6 bases). The CDR3 consists of 15 residues. The V end lost 3 bases, the J end lost 0 bases, and 12 bases lay between the germline ends. Germline CDR1 and CDR2: SGHTS and YDEGEE. The CDR3 protein is CASSSGVTYQETQYF. CDR3 in DNA: TGTGCCAGCAGCTCAGGGGTTACATACCAAGAGACCCAGTACTTC.

The rearrangement uses TRBV23-1 and TRBJ2-5; D remains unclear. TRBV23-1 qualifies as an ORF whose function is uncertain. CDR3 length: 14 amino acids. Trimming took 9 bases from V and 5 from J, leaving 19 bases between them. CDR3 nucleotides: TGCGCCAGTCTGGGCCTCCAAACTGAGGAGACCCAGTACTTC. Amino acid sequence: CASLGLQTEETQYF.

The V call is TRBV7-8, the J call TRBJ2-2; perhaps TRBD1 as D (6 bases). The CDR3 loop spans 18 amino acids. CDR1 and CDR2 (germline): SGHVS, FQNEAQ. The ends were cut back, 2 bases at V and 1 base at J, with 17 bases in the middle. CDR3 sequence: CASSLRRPPGQNTGELFF. DNA of the CDR3: TGTGCCAGCAGCTTAAGGAGACCGCCGGGACAGAACACCGGGGAGCTGTTTTTT.

V is TRBV11-3 and J is TRBJ2-1, with 8 bases identical to TRBD2. Unmatched junction bases numbered 5, after V lost 0 bases and J lost 10 bases. The CDR3 has 14 amino acids. The germline V gene has CDR1 SGHNT and CDR2 YENEEA. CDR3 residues: CASSLEGLEREQFF. CDR3 bases: TGTGCCAGCAGCTTAGAGGGACTAGAAAGGGAGCAGTTCTTC.

This rearrangement joins TRBV28 to TRBJ2-7, with D tentatively TRBD1 (5 bases). CDR1 is MDHEN, CDR2 SYDVKM, per germline. Trimming took off 3 bases at V and 4 bases at J, with 13 bases between the two ends. The CDR3 has 14 residues. CDR3: CASSLRRVGYEQYF. CDR3 bases: TGTGCCAGCAGTTTGCGCAGGGTAGGTTACGAGCAGTACTTC.

The CDR3, as DNA: TGTGCCAGCAGCCCAGGGGCCGCTGAGACCCAGTACTTC. Translation: CASSPGAAETQYF. This chain joins TRBV7-3 and TRBJ2-5; D might be TRBD1 (6 bases). The V end was cut by 5 bases, the J end by 5 bases, with 12 bases between. Germline loops: CDR1 SGHTA, CDR2 FQGTGA. There are 13 residues in the CDR3.

This CDR3 reads CASRESMTGGSEAFF. In nucleotides, the CDR3 is TGTGCCAGCAGAGAGTCCATGACAGGGGGATCTGAAGCTTTCTTT. The rearrangement links TRBV2 to TRBJ1-1; TRBD1 agrees at 9 bases. The CDR3 is 15 residues long. The junction had 11 bases not matched to a gene; V was cut back by 6 bases and J by 6 bases. Germline lookup yields CDR1 SNHLY and CDR2 FYNNEI.

V is TRBV7-6 and J is TRBJ2-7; 11 positions match TRBD2. CDR1 and CDR2 (germline): SGHVS, FNYEAQ. The CDR3 length is 18 residues. V gave up 4 bases and J gave up 3 bases; unmatched junction bases: 14. CDR3 sequence reads: CASSSSLSGGGPGYEQYF. As DNA, the CDR3 is TGTGCCAGCAGCTCCTCCCTTAGCGGGGGGGGCCCTGGCTACGAGCAGTACTTC.

This clone was found once. V gene TRBV18 combines with J gene TRBJ1-5; D remains unclear. Germline lookup yields CDR1 KGHSH and CDR2 LQKENI. Deletions cut 6 bases from V and 0 bases from J, with 12 bases between. CDR3 size: 15 residues. For the CDR3, the DNA is TGTGCCAGCTCCTTGACCGGAGGTAGCAATCAGCCCCAGCATTTT. Its translation: CASSLTGGSNQPQHF.

The chain joins TRBV5-1 to TRBJ2-3; a weak D match, TRBD1 (7 bases). V lost 0 bases, J lost 5 bases, and 10 bases lay in between. CDR3 length equals 14 residues. The germline V gene has CDR1 SGHRS and CDR2 YFSETQ. The CDR3 sequence is CASSLGQGGDTQYF. The CDR3 DNA reads TGCGCCAGCAGCTTGGGGCAGGGGGGAGATACGCAGTATTTT.

V is TRBV19 and J is TRBJ2-1, with D hard to call. The V end was cut by 0 bases, the J end by 4 bases, with 7 bases between. CDR1 is LNHDA, CDR2 SQIVND, per germline (reference sequence). The CDR3 runs to 14 residues. The CDR3 sequence is CASSIDLAYNEQFF. The CDR3 bases are TGTGCCAGTAGTATAGATTTGGCATACAATGAGCAGTTCTTC.

The V call is TRBV6-6, the J call TRBJ2-3; D not resolved. The germline V and J ends were trimmed by 5 bases and 6 bases, with 6 bases remaining between them. Germline CDR1 reads MNHNY; CDR2 reads SVGAGI (reference sequence). CDR3 size: 11 residues. The CDR3 loop reads CASSIGDTQYF. As DNA, the CDR3 is TGTGCCAGCAGTATCGGGGATACGCAGTATTTT.

The chain joins TRBV7-9 to TRBJ1-3; 11 bases line up with TRBD1. The CDR3 is 15 residues long. Germline CDR1 SEHNR, CDR2 FQNEAQ (reference sequence). Unmatched junction bases numbered 5, after V lost 6 bases and J lost 4 bases. CDR3 sequence (DNA): TGTGCCAGCAGGGAGGACAGGGGGCCAGGAAACACCATATATTTT. Translation gives CASREDRGPGNTIYF.

The J gene is TRBJ2-3, the V gene TRBV10-3; 8 bases line up with TRBD2. The CDR3 consists of 17 residues. V lost 5 bases, J lost 1 base, and 11 bases stayed unmatched. Germline V CDR1 and CDR2: ENHRY, SYGVKD. The CDR3 sequence is CAISSGGSGMGTDTQYF. CDR3 DNA sequence: TGTGCCATCAGTAGCGGGGGTAGCGGGATGGGCACAGATACGCAGTATTTT.

This clone was seen more than once but under ten times. This sequence joins TRBV6-6 and TRBJ2-1, with 7 nucleotides matching TRBD2. The germline V gene encodes CDR1 MNHNY and CDR2 SVGAGI (reference sequence). The junction had 7 bases not matched to a gene; V was cut back by 2 bases and J by 3 bases. The CDR3 covers 16 residues. The CDR3 region has the DNA TGTGCCAGCAGTTACGGTGTGAGCGGGATCTACAATGAGCAGTTCTTC. Protein: CASSYGVSGIYNEQFF.

The J gene is TRBJ2-7, the V gene TRBV29-1, with 8 bases matching TRBD1. V lost 3 bases and J lost 4; bases outside the gene matches: 5. Per the germline V gene, CDR1 is SQVTM and CDR2 is ANQGSEA. CDR3 length equals 13 residues. The CDR3 sequence: CSVDTGGRYEQYF. The CDR3 DNA sequence: TGCAGCGTTGATACAGGGGGACGATACGAGCAGTACTTC.

V and J are TRBV9 and TRBJ2-5; unclear D gene. The germline V and J ends were trimmed by 4 bases and 5 bases, with 15 bases remaining between them. The germline CDR1 and CDR2 sequences are SGDLS and YYNGEE. This CDR3 is 14 amino acids long. In DNA, the CDR3 is TGTGCCAGCAGCTTCCTCAACGGTTCGGAGACCCAGTACTTC. It is translated as CASSFLNGSETQYF.

The chain has TRBV7-9 and TRBJ1-1; D unresolved. The CDR3 has 13 amino acids. CDR1 is SEHNR, CDR2 FQNEAQ, per germline (reference sequence). Trimming took off 5 bases at V and 2 bases at J, with 9 bases between the two ends. CDR3 sequence (DNA): TGTGCCAGCAGCCCCGGGCTTAACACTGAAGCTTTCTTT. As protein: CASSPGLNTEAFF.

The chain links TRBV10-2 to TRBJ2-2, with a tentative D call TRBD1 (5 bases). This CDR3 contains 16 residues. Trimming removed 5 bases from V and 4 bases from J, with 17 bases in between. Germline lookup yields CDR1 WSHSY and CDR2 SAAADI. CDR3 sequence: CASSWAVQGGTGELFF. CDR3 nucleotides: TGCGCCAGCAGTTGGGCTGTTCAGGGCGGCACCGGGGAGCTGTTTTTT.

This CDR3 reads CASTFTGGEAYEQYF. CDR3 nucleotides: TGTGCCAGCACCTTCACCGGGGGGGAGGCCTACGAGCAGTACTTC. The chain couples TRBV5-4 to TRBJ2-7; 8 positions agree with TRBD2. The J segment lost 2 bases and the V segment lost 6 bases, leaving 10 bases of the junction unmatched. CDR3 length: 15 amino acids. Germline V lookup: CDR1 SGHNT, CDR2 YYREEE (reference sequence).

The chain's CDR3 is CASSEQAGPDTQYF. CDR3 coding DNA: TGTGCCAGCAGCGAACAGGCCGGGCCAGATACGCAGTATTTT. This rearrangement joins TRBV5-4 to TRBJ2-3, with D maybe TRBD1 (5 bases). The germline gives CDR1 SGHNT, CDR2 YYREEE (reference sequence). The ends were cut back, 4 bases at V and 4 bases at J, with 13 bases in the middle. The CDR3 consists of 14 residues. The entire variable domain, with the rest obtained from reference TRBV5-4 and TRBJ2-3, is as follows: ETGVTQSPTHLIKTRGQQVTLRCSSQSGHNTVSWYQQALGQGPQFIFQYYREEENGRGNFPPRFSGLQFPNYSSELNVNALELDDSALYLCASSEQAGPDTQYFGPGTRLTVL.

This chain links TRBV15 with TRBJ2-5; no clear D. Per germline, CDR1 LNHNV and CDR2 YYDKDF (reference sequence). Trimming removed 0 bases from V and 5 bases from J, with 13 bases in between. This CDR3 has 15 residues. The CDR3 coding sequence is TGTGCCACCAGCAGAGATCCGGGTAGTTCGGAGACCCAGTACTTC. Residues: CATSRDPGSSETQYF.

The J gene is TRBJ1-3, the V gene TRBV29-1; 7 nucleotides align to TRBD1. J was trimmed by 0 bases and V by 6 bases; bases with no gene match: 11. The germline CDR1 and CDR2 sequences are SQVTM and ANQGSEA. CDR3 size: 16 residues. In DNA form, the CDR3 reads TGCAGCGTCCTGAAGACCACAGGGGTCTCTGGAAACACCATATATTTT. It yields the protein CSVLKTTGVSGNTIYF.

The CDR3 protein is CASSYAVTGTKAFF. The CDR3 nucleotides read TGTGCCAGCAGCTATGCGGTGACAGGAACAAAAGCTTTCTTT. The J gene is TRBJ1-1, the V gene TRBV7-9; maybe TRBD1 (6 bases). Germline CDR1 SEHNR, CDR2 FQNEAQ (reference sequence). The CDR3 has 14 residues. Trimming took 4 bases from V and 9 from J, leaving 18 bases between them.